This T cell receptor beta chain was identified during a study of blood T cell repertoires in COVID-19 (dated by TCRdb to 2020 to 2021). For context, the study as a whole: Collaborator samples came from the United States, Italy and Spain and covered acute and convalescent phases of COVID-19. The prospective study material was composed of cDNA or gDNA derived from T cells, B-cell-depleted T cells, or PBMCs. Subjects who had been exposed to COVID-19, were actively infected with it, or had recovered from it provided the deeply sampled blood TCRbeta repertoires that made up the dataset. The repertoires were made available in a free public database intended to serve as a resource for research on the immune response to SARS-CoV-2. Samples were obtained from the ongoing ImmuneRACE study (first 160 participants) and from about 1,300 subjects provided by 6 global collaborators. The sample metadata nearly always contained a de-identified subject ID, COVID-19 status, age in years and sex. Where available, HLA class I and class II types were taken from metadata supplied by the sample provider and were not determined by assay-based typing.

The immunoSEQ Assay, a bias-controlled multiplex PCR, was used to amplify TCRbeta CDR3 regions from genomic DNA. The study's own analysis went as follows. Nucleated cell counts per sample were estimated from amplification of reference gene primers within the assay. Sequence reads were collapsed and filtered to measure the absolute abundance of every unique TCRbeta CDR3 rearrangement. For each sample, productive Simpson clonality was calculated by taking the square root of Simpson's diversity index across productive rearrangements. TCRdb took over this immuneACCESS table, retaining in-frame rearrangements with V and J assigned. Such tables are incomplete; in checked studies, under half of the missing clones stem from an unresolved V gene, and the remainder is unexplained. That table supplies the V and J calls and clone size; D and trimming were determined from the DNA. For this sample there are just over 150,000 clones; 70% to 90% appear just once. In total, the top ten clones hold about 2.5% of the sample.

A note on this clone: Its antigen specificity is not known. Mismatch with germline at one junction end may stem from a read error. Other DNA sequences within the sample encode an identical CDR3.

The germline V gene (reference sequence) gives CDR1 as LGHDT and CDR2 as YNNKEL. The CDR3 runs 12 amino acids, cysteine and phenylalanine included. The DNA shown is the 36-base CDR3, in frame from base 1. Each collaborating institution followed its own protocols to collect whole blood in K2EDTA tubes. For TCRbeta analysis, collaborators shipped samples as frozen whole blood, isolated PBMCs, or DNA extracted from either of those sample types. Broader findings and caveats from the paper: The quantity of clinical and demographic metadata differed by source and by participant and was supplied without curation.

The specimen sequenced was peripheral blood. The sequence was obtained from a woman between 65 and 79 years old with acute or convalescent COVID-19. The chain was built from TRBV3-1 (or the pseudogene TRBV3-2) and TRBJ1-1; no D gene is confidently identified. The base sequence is TGTGCCAGCAGCCACGGTCAATTTGAAGCCTTCTTT. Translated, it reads CASSHGQFEAFF.